A selection of T cell receptor beta chains follows, all from one sample in a study of blood T cell repertoires in COVID-19. Assay: immunoSEQ multiplex PCR; the TCRdb copy retains only in-frame clones and omits some. The sample has just over 350,000 clones, approximately 86% seen once. The sample taken for sequencing was peripheral blood. The receptors here all came from an older woman with COVID-19, enrolled during active disease. Each CDR3 is given with its conserved first and last residue. D genes are given only for firm matches. Size tells how often a clone was seen (once, few, many) or the class of an expanded clone, and some rows leave it out.

>TRBV14|-|TRBJ1-2|-
CASSQDRAGYGYTF
TGTGCCAGCAGCCAAGACAGGGCAGGGTATGGCTACACCTTC
>TRBV5-1|-|TRBJ1-1|-
CASSLDGGTEAFF
TGCGCCAGCAGCTTGGACGGCGGCACTGAAGCTTTCTTT
>TRBV5-1|TRBD2|TRBJ2-7|-
CASSLALAGGPREQYF
TGCGCCAGCAGCTTGGCCTTAGCGGGGGGGCCTCGGGAGCAGTACTTC
>TRBV6-5|TRBD1|TRBJ2-3|-
CASRSGTGDPTQYF
TGTGCCAGTCGAAGCGGGACAGGGGATCCTACGCAGTATTTT
>TRBV5-1|TRBD1|TRBJ1-2|few
CASSLAGQGPYGYTF
TGCGCCAGCAGCTTGGCGGGACAGGGACCCTATGGCTACACCTTC
>TRBV6-2/TRBV6-3|TRBD2|TRBJ2-1|-
CASSRTSGGPSSYNEQFF
TGTGCCAGCAGCCGGACTAGCGGGGGCCCAAGCTCCTACAATGAGCAGTTCTTC
>TRBV7-2|-|TRBJ1-2|few
CASSLQPSGGYTF
TGTGCCAGCAGCTTACAGCCCTCAGGAGGCTACACCTTC
>TRBV11-2|-|TRBJ2-3|-
CASSLGPLEEDTQYF
TGTGCCAGCAGCTTAGGGCCGCTAGAGGAAGATACGCAGTATTTT
>TRBV5-4|TRBD1|TRBJ1-5|-
CASSSGGQGAGQPQHF
TGTGCCAGCAGCTCGGGGGGACAGGGGGCAGGGCAGCCCCAGCATTTT
>TRBV6-4|-|TRBJ2-7|-
CASKAGATTYEQYF
TGTGCCAGCAAAGCAGGGGCCACTACCTACGAGCAGTACTTC
>TRBV6-4|TRBD2|TRBJ2-3|-
CASRSGVDTDTQYF
TGTGCCAGCAGAAGCGGGGTTGACACAGATACGCAGTATTTT
>TRBV5-1|-|TRBJ1-2|-
CASSLAGDYGYTF
TGCGCCAGCAGCTTGGCCGGGGACTATGGCTACACCTTC
>TRBV23-1|-|TRBJ1-1|-
CASSQSGGELCMNTEAFF
TGCGCCAGCAGTCAATCTGGAGGCGAGCTATGTATGAACACTGAAGCTTTCTTT
>TRBV7-8|TRBD2|TRBJ2-2|-
CASSFPGGLRTGELFF
TGTGCCAGCAGCTTTCCGGGGGGGCTTAGAACCGGGGAGCTGTTTTTT
>TRBV12-3/TRBV12-4|TRBD1|TRBJ2-7|-
CASSWTGSEQYF
TGTGCCAGCAGCTGGACAGGGAGCGAGCAGTACTTC
>TRBV5-6|TRBD1|TRBJ2-3|-
CASSSRQGQADTQYF
TGTGCCAGCAGCTCGAGACAGGGTCAGGCAGATACGCAGTATTTT
>TRBV2|-|TRBJ1-1|-
CASHEGVWTEAFF
TGTGCCAGCCACGAAGGGGTTTGGACTGAAGCTTTCTTT
>TRBV7-3|TRBD2|TRBJ2-1|-
CASSPGGYYNEQFF
TGTGCCTCCTCCCCGGGGGGGTACTACAATGAGCAGTTCTTC
>TRBV2|-|TRBJ1-1|-
CASQVGLDTEAFF
TGTGCCAGCCAGGTGGGGCTGGACACTGAAGCTTTCTTT
>TRBV16|-|TRBJ1-5|-
CASSFPREGQPQHF
TGTGCCAGCAGCTTCCCCAGGGAGGGTCAGCCCCAGCATTTT
>TRBV7-2|TRBD2|TRBJ2-1|-
CASSKRGVREQFF
TGTGCCAGCAGCAAGCGGGGGGTCAGGGAGCAGTTCTTC
>TRBV30|-|TRBJ1-3|-
CAWTGSGNTIYF
TGTGCCTGGACAGGGTCTGGAAACACCATATATTTT